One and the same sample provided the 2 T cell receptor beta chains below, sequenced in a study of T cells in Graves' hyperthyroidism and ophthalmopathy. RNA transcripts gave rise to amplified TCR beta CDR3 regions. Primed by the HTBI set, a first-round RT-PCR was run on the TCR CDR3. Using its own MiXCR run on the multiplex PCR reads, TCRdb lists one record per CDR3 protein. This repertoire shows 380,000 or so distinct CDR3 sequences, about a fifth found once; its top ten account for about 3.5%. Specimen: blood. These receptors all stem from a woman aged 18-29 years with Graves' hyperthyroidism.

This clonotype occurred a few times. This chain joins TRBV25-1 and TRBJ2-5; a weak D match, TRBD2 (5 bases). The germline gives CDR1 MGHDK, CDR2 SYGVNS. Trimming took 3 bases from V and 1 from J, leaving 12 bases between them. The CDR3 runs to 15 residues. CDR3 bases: TGTGCCAGCAGTGATGGGTCGGGATCCCAAGAGACCCAGTACTTC. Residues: CASSDGSGSQETQYF.

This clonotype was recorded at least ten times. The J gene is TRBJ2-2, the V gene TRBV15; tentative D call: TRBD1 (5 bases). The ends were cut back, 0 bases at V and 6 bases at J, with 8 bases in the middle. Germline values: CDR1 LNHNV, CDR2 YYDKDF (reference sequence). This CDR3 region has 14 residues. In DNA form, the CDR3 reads TGTGCCACCAGCAGAGATACAGGCGCCGGGGAGCTGTTTTTT. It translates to CATSRDTGAGELFF.